One TCR beta chain is described in this entry. The antigen remains unidentified. A much more abundant neighbour one base away suggests this may be a read error. This record comes from a study of liver allograft versus peripheral blood T cells. Study-level information: In transplanted livers, T cell receptor repertoires were compared with those found in the recipients' peripheral blood. Study results and limitations: Reportedly, liver allograft T cell receptor repertoires differed from peripheral blood ones.

TCRdb itself ran the reads through MiXCR, one entry per CDR3 protein. Among some 1,000 distinct CDR3 sequences listed, roughly two fifths were seen once. Germline values: CDR1 SGHNT, CDR2 YYREEE (reference sequence). This CDR3 is 13 amino acids long. The chain links TRBV5-4 to TRBJ2-7, with D uncertain. The sequence derives from a human patient who had a liver transplant. Some T cells may possibly be graft donor cells. The CDR3 reads CTSSHGVSYEQYF. As DNA, the CDR3 is TGTACCAGCAGCCACGGAGTCTCCTACGAGCAGTACTTC.